This T cell receptor (beta chain) was observed in a study of long-term antiretroviral therapy in people with HIV. Findings and caveats of the study: ART preceded a rise in diversity that nonetheless stayed lower than in transplant donor controls. Samples were collected from about 2004 to 2017 under possibly less effective ART regimens. When set beside controls, HIV repertoires had CDR3 length ranges that were narrower.

With survey level as its setting, the immunoSEQ assay was v3.0. Using immunoSEQ multiplex PCR, the repertoire was profiled, and TCRdb retains in-frame clones only, with some absent. The table includes about 12,000 clones, 70% to 75% detected once. About this clone: Antigen: not known.

The TCR was taken from a man aged 35-49 years with HIV. The starting material was unsorted PBMCs, obtained just under 3.2 years before starting antiretroviral therapy.

CDR3 amino acids: CASRSGVQETQYF. The CDR3 nucleotides read TGTGCCAGCAGATCCGGGGTACAAGAGACCCAGTACTTC. The V and J genes are TRBV6-6 and TRBJ2-5; a possible D gene is TRBD2 (5 bases). The CDR3 is 13 amino acids. CDR1 and CDR2 (germline): MNHNY, SVGAGI (reference sequence). The ends were cut back, 6 bases at V and 2 bases at J, with 10 bases in the middle.